Following are 10 T cell receptor beta chains from one sample sequenced in a study of cytotoxic CD8 clonotypes in ibrutinib-treated CLL. Data came from immunoSEQ multiplex PCR; TCRdb stores just in-frame clones and leaves some out. This repertoire shows about 21,000 clones, 65% to 85% found once; its top ten account for roughly 6%. The material was PBMCs, obtained before ibrutinib treatment. Every receptor here comes from a human donor with chronic lymphocytic leukemia.

The rearrangement uses TRBV7-9 and TRBJ2-2; unclear D gene. The germline CDR1 and CDR2 sequences are SEHNR and FQNEAQ (reference sequence). V lost 4 bases, J lost 3 bases, and 15 bases lay in between. The CDR3 is 16 amino acids. The DNA for the CDR3 is TGTGCCAGCAGCTCCCGGCCCCCACTGGACACCGGGGAGCTGTTTTTT. It encodes CASSSRPPLDTGELFF.

This clone was found once. The genes are TRBV5-1 and TRBJ1-5, with D uncertain. The CDR3 spans 13 residues. Trimming shortened V by 2 bases and J by 7 bases, and 10 bases separated the two germline ends. The germline gives CDR1 SGHRS, CDR2 YFSETQ. The CDR3 loop is CASSLRAGQPQHF. The DNA for the CDR3 is TGCGCCAGCAGCTTAAGGGCTGGGCAGCCCCAGCATTTT.

V gene TRBV6-5 combines with J gene TRBJ2-1; D is possibly TRBD2 (7 bases). Germline assignment: CDR1 MNHEY and CDR2 SVGAGI. Trimming took off 4 bases at V and 4 bases at J, with 14 bases between the two ends. The CDR3 sequence is 15 residues long. CDR3 protein: CASSLWGGRYNEQFF. CDR3 coding DNA: TGTGCCAGCAGTTTATGGGGGGGCCGGTACAATGAGCAGTTCTTC.

V gene TRBV16 combines with J gene TRBJ1-2; no reliable D call. This CDR3 comprises 15 residues. The V and J ends lost 0 bases and 0 bases respectively, with 8 bases between them. CDR1 is KGHSY, CDR2 FQNENV, per germline. The DNA of the CDR3 is TGTGCCAGCAGCCAATCTCAGAGATCTAACTATGGCTACACCTTC. This translates into CASSQSQRSNYGYTF.

This chain uses TRBV5-1 with TRBJ2-7; possibly TRBD1 or TRBD2 for D (5 bases each). The V end lost 0 bases, the J end lost 0 bases, and 10 bases lay between the germline ends. This CDR3 has 15 amino acids. Germline-derived CDR1 and CDR2 are SGHRS and YFSETQ. CDR3 in amino acids: CASSLVGTVSYEQYF. CDR3 nucleotide sequence: TGCGCCAGCAGCTTGGTAGGGACGGTCTCCTACGAGCAGTACTTC.

This clone was detected only a few times. V is TRBV27 and J is TRBJ1-1; tentative D call: TRBD1 (6 bases). The CDR3 is 16 amino acids. V lost 0 bases to trimming and J lost 0 bases, with 11 bases between them. Germline V gene sequence: CDR1 MNHEY, CDR2 SMNVEV (reference sequence). DNA for the CDR3: TGTGCCAGCAGTTTATCCGCGCGGACAGTGAACACTGAAGCTTTCTTT. This encodes CASSLSARTVNTEAFF.

The rearrangement links TRBV7-9 to TRBJ2-2, with a tentative D call TRBD1 (6 bases). Germline CDR1 is SEHNR and CDR2 is FQNEAQ (reference sequence). V was shortened by 8 bases and J by 1 base, with 14 bases between the two germline ends. The CDR3 loop spans 15 amino acids. The CDR3 loop is CASLTGMGNTGELFF. The CDR3, as DNA: TGTGCCAGCCTAACAGGGATGGGGAACACCGGGGAGCTGTTTTTT.

The chain links TRBV5-5 to TRBJ1-1; D is uncertain. V gave up 4 bases and J gave up 5 bases, with 15 bases separating them. Germline V lookup: CDR1 SGHKS, CDR2 YYEKEE (reference sequence). The CDR3 loop spans 14 amino acids. The CDR3 nucleotides read TGTGCCAGCAGCAAGGACCCCAGGTGGACTGAAGCTTTCTTT. This gives the protein CASSKDPRWTEAFF.

To note about this clone: The conserved closing phenylalanine or tryptophan is absent in this CDR3, likely reflecting a read error. The CDR3 protein is CASSLHNRGGNTEAFL. As DNA, the CDR3 is TGCGCCAGCAGCTTACACAACAGGGGAGGGAACACTGAAGCTTTCCTT. The chain recombines TRBV5-1 with TRBJ1-1; 7 bases match TRBD1. This CDR3 comprises 16 residues. Trimming took 2 bases from V and 1 from J; bases not matched to a gene: 8. Germline loops: CDR1 SGHRS, CDR2 YFSETQ.

The rearrangement uses TRBV10-2 and TRBJ2-7; TRBD1 aligns across 8 bases. The CDR3 is 14 residues long. Germline values: CDR1 WSHSY, CDR2 SAAADI. The J segment lost 4 bases and the V segment lost 2 bases, leaving 4 bases of the junction unmatched. CDR3 coding DNA: TGCGCCAGCAGTGAGGACAGGGGATCATACGAGCAGTACTTC. As protein: CASSEDRGSYEQYF.